This paragraph reports one T cell receptor beta chain. What it binds is unknown. These data originate in a study of graft-versus-host responses after intestinal transplantation. General study findings and limits: When patients had graft-donor T cell macrochimerism, their allografts held high graft-versus-host to host-versus-graft clonal ratios.

This table comes from immunoSEQ multiplex PCR, and its TCRdb copy is limited to in-frame clones, with some not included. Of under 90,000 clones listed, roughly 89% are singletons. The CDR3 contains 16 residues. The germline gives CDR1 SEHNR, CDR2 FQNEAQ (reference sequence). V lost 7 bases to trimming and J lost 7 bases; unmatched junction nucleotides: 15. This chain uses TRBV7-9 with TRBJ2-2; 7 nucleotides match TRBD2. The sequences come from unstimulated CD8+ T cells sorted from spleen or lymph node cells, collected before transplant. This sequence originates from a human donor who was the organ donor for an intestinal transplant. DNA for the CDR3: TGTGCCAGCAATACAAATCTCGGGGGGATCGGCGGGGAGCTGTTTTTT. Protein sequence: CASNTNLGGIGGELFF.